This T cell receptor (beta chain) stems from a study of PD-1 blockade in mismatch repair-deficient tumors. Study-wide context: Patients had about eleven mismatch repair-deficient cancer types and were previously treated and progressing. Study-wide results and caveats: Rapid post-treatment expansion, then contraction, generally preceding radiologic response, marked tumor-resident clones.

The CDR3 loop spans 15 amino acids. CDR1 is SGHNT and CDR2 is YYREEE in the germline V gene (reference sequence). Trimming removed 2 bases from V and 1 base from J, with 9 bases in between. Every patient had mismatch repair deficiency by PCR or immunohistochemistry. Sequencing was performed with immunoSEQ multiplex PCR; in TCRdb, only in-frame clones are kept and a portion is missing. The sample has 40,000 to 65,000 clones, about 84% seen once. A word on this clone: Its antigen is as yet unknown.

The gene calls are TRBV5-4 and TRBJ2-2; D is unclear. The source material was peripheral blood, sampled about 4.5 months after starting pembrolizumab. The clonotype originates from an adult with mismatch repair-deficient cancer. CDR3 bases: TGTGCCAGCAGCTTTGGAAATCAGAACACCGGGGAGCTGTTTTTT. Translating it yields CASSFGNQNTGELFF.